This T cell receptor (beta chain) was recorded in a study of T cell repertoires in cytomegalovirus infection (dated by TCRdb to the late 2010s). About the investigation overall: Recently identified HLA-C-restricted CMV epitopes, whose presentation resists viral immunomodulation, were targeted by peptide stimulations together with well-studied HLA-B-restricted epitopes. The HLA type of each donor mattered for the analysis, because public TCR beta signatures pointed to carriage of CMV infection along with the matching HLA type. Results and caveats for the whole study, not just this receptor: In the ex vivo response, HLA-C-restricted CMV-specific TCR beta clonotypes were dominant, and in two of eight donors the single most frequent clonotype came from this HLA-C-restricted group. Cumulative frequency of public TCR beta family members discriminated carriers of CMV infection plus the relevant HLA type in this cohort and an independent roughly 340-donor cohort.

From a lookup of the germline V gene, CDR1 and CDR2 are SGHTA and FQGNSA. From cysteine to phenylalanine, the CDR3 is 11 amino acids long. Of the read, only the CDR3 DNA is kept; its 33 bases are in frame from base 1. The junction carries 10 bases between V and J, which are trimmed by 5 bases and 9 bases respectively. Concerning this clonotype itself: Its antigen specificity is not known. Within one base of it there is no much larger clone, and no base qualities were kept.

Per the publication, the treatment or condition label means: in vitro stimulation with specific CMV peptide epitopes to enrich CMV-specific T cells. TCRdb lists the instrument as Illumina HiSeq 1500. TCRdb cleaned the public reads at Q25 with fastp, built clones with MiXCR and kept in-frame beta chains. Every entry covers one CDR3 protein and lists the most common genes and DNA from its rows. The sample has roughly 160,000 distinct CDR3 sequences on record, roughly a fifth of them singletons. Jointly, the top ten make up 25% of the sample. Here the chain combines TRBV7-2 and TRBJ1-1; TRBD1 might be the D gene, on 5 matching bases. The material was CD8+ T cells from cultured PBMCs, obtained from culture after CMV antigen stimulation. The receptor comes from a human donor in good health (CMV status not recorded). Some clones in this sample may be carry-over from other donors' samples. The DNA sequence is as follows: TGTGCCAGCAGCCAGGGTTCCAAAGCTTTCTTT. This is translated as CASSQGSKAFF.